These T cell receptor beta chains were read from a single sample in a study of cytomegalovirus exposure and HLA in healthy donors. This table comes from immunoSEQ multiplex PCR, and its TCRdb copy is limited to in-frame clones, with some not included. The sample records around 54,000 clones, 80% being singletons. The specimen was PBMCs. These receptors were obtained from a young man in good health and CMV-seropositive. Both conserved end residues are trimmed from each CDR3.

j_call | cdr3_length | v_call | cdr3_aa
TRBJ1-1 | 14 | TRBV6-5 | ASSYSTQDTDSEAF
TRBJ2-7 | 12 | TRBV2 | ASSDIEVSYEQY
TRBJ1-4 | 12 | TRBV7-9 | ASSWSGTNEKLF
TRBJ2-3 | 14 | TRBV18 | ASSPAGTFRTDTQY
TRBJ2-1 | 10 | TRBV2 | ASWGDPTSQF
TRBJ2-2 | 15 | TRBV6-1 | ASSETRGGGNTGELF
TRBJ1-5 | 11 | TRBV11-2 | ASSFHSNQPQH
TRBJ1-1 | 9 | TRBV29-1 | RGQTNTEAF
TRBJ1-6 | 13 | TRBV9 | ASSDQGLGNSPLH
TRBJ1-2 | 10 | TRBV19 | ASSMGGYGYT
TRBJ1-5 | 13 | TRBV2 | ASRLEEGARQPQH
TRBJ1-2 | 13 | TRBV19 | ASTTIGTGGLGYT
TRBJ2-3 | 14 | TRBV5-1 | ASSLADFRGPDTQY
TRBJ2-5 | 12 | TRBV25-1 | ASTLAGGAETQY
TRBJ2-2 | 14 | TRBV27 | ASSTPGQGNTGELF
TRBJ2-7 | 13 | TRBV7-6 | ASSFGSGGTYEQY
TRBJ2-6 | 13 | TRBV28 | ASSTQGSGANVLT
TRBJ1-5 | 11 | TRBV9 | ASSAGGNQPQH
TRBJ2-2 | 13 | TRBV25-1 | ASSGDTSNTGELF
TRBJ1-1 | 14 | TRBV11-3 | ASSLPDRGDYTEAF
TRBJ2-3 | 14 | TRBV5-1 | ASSPKSTSGGDTQY
TRBJ1-1 | 13 | TRBV19 | ASTNYRDLNTEAF
TRBJ2-7 | 12 | TRBV7-2 | ASSIAGTTYEQY
TRBJ1-4 | 13 | TRBV9 | ASSVNTGTNEKLF
TRBJ1-3 | 11 | TRBV5-1 | ASSSPGGNTIY
TRBJ2-2 | 13 | TRBV5-1 | ASQDWTANTGELF
TRBJ1-1 | 12 | TRBV9 | ASSAQGSYTEAF
TRBJ2-5 | 13 | TRBV15 | ATESGAAYQETQY
TRBJ1-6 | 14 | TRBV5-4 | ASSSSPTGVRSPLH
TRBJ2-2 | 10 | TRBV6-1 | ASSVGHGELF
TRBJ2-3 | 13 | TRBV9 | ASSVRTGFADTQY